This T cell receptor beta chain was captured in a study of cytomegalovirus exposure and HLA in healthy donors. Overall study results and limits: Accounts indicate the classifier identified cytomegalovirus status with strong specificity and sensitivity.

Primers included in the PCR were 60 Vbeta and 13 Jbeta primers. Clones were sequenced by immunoSEQ multiplex PCR, and TCRdb holds only the in-frame ones, with some missing. The sample consists of roughly 110,000 clones, 77% of them appearing once. A note on this clone: The antigen is unknown.

This CDR3 is 16 amino acids long. CDR1 LGHNA and CDR2 YNFKEQ come from the germline V gene. The germline V and J ends were trimmed by 1 base and 3 bases, with 16 bases remaining between them. This clonotype was sampled from a male donor in good health and CMV-seronegative. What was sequenced was PBMCs. The gene calls are TRBV4-2 and TRBJ2-7; possibly TRBD2 for D (6 bases). Written as DNA, the CDR3 is TGTGCCAGCAGCCAAGTCCCAGCGGGCGATCGCTACGAGCAGTACTTC. Protein: CASSQVPAGDRYEQYF.